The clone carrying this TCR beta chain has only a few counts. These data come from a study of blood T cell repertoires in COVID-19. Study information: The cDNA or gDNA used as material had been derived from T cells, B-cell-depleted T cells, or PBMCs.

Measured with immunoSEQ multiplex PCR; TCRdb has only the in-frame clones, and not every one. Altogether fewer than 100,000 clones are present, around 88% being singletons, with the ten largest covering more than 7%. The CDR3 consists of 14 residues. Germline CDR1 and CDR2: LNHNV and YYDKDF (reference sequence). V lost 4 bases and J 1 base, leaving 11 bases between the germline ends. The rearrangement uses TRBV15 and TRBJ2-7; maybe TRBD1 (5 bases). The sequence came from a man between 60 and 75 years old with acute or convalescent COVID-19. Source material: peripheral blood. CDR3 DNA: TGTGCCACCAGCAACCTCAGGGAATCCTACGAGCAGTACTTC. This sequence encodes CATSNLRESYEQYF.